These 28 T cell receptor beta chains were all obtained from the same sample, sequenced in a study of T-cell reconstitution after alpha-beta-depleted transplantation in children. Library preparation (for TCRbeta) was performed with unique molecular identifiers. TCRdb processed the PCR reads anew with MiXCR; each CDR3 protein has one entry. The sample consists of around 700,000 distinct CDR3 sequences, around 13% of them appearing once. Sequences were derived from PBMCs, sampled before TCRalphabeta/CD19-depleted stem cell transplant. These receptors were obtained from a girl between 2 and 10 years old with congenital amegakaryocytic thrombocytopenia, due to receive a stem cell transplant.

This clonotype appeared many times. The gene calls are TRBV20-1 and TRBJ2-3, with D tentatively TRBD2 (6 bases). The CDR3 contains 14 residues. The germline V and J ends were trimmed by 2 bases and 13 bases, with 22 bases remaining between them. Germline CDR1 and CDR2: DFQATT and SNEGSKA (reference sequence). CDR3 amino acids: CSARLGGGTPQKYF. The CDR3 DNA is TGCAGTGCTAGACTAGGAGGCGGGACCCCTCAGAAGTATTTT.

The rearrangement joins TRBV19 to TRBJ1-2, with no clear D. The length of the CDR3 is 14 residues. The germline CDR1 and CDR2 sequences are LNHDA and SQIVND (reference sequence). With 6 bases removed from V and 4 bases from J, the gap between germline ends came to 15 bases. CDR3 DNA: TGTGCCAGTAGCCCGCGCCAGACCTTCTATGGCTACACCTTC. It specifies CASSPRQTFYGYTF.

This clonotype turned up a few times. The chain recombines TRBV28 with TRBJ1-3; TRBD1 agrees at 7 bases. The germline V gene encodes CDR1 MDHEN and CDR2 SYDVKM. The CDR3 has 17 amino acids. V was clipped by 6 bases and J by 4 bases; unmatched bases: 15. CDR3 coding DNA: TGTGCCAGCAGCGGTTCCCCCGGGACAGTTTCAGGAAACACCATATATTTT. This translates into CASSGSPGTVSGNTIYF.

The V call is TRBV5-5, the J call TRBJ2-7, with TRBD2 matching over 7 bases. Germline V gene sequence: CDR1 SGHKS, CDR2 YYEKEE (reference sequence). The CDR3 is 13 residues long. Unmatched junction bases numbered 7, after V lost 6 bases and J lost 4 bases. The CDR3 DNA reads TGTGCCAGCACCCTGGGGGGGACTTACGAGCAGTACTTC. Protein product: CASTLGGTYEQYF. Variable domain in full (rest from reference TRBV5-5 and TRBJ2-7): DAGVTQSPTHLIKTRGQQVTLRCSPISGHKSVSWYQQVLGQGPQFIFQYYEKEERGRGNFPDRFSARQFPNYSSELNVNALLLGDSALYLCASTLGGTYEQYFGPGTRLTVT.

In regard to this clonotype: Given a much more abundant clone one base away, this may be a read error. This rearrangement joins TRBV7-9 to TRBJ1-1; TRBD1 might be the D (5 bases). Germline lookup yields CDR1 SEHNR and CDR2 FQNEAQ (reference sequence). The CDR3 covers 14 residues. Trimming left V 5 bases short and J 5 bases short, with 15 bases between. The CDR3 DNA reads TGTGCCAGCAGCGGCTGGAGGGACTGGACTGAAGCTTTCTTT. Protein sequence: CASSGWRDWTEAFF.

This clonotype was seen a single time. The V gene is TRBV5-6, the J gene TRBJ1-5; tentatively, D is TRBD1 (6 bases). The length of the CDR3 is 15 residues. Trimming shortened V by 2 bases and J by 7 bases, and 16 bases separated the two germline ends. CDR1 and CDR2 (germline): SGHDT, YYEEEE. The CDR3 bases are TGTGCCAGCAGCTTTCAACAGGGAATTGGGCAGCCCCAGCATTTT. This encodes CASSFQQGIGQPQHF. Together with reference TRBV5-6 and TRBJ1-5, the CDR3 gives the full variable domain: DAGVTQSPTHLIKTRGQQVTLRCSPKSGHDTVSWYQQALGQGPQFIFQYYEEEERQRGNFPDRFSGHQFPNYSSELNVNALLLGDSALYLCASSFQQGIGQPQHFGDGTRLSIL.

The chain uses TRBV19 and TRBJ2-1; no clear D. V was trimmed by 7 bases and J by 0 bases, leaving 16 bases between them. Germline V gene data show CDR1 as LNHDA and CDR2 as SQIVND (reference sequence). This CDR3 region has 16 residues. The CDR3, as DNA: TGTGCCAGTACCCCGTGGAGCACGAGCTCCTACAATGAGCAGTTCTTC. Translating gives CASTPWSTSSYNEQFF.

V gene TRBV12-3 or TRBV12-4 combines with J gene TRBJ2-7; TRBD2 might be the D (5 bases). Trimming stripped 7 bases from V and 3 bases from J, with 16 bases between. The CDR3 contains 14 residues. CDR3 bases: TGTGCCAGCACCCTATGGGGAGAAGGCTACGAGCAGTACTTC. Protein product: CASTLWGEGYEQYF.

This clonotype was seen at least ten times. This chain uses TRBV15 with TRBJ2-5; D is possibly TRBD2 (5 bases). The CDR3 totals 16 residues. Trimming left V 0 bases short and J 4 bases short, with 15 bases between. Per the germline V gene, CDR1 is LNHNV and CDR2 is YYDKDF (reference sequence). In nucleotides, the CDR3 is TGTGCCACCAGCAGAGACCCGGGGTACATGTCAGAGACCCAGTACTTC. Protein product: CATSRDPGYMSETQYF.

In its sample, this clonotype was seen many times. The chain couples TRBV20-1 to TRBJ2-3, with D unresolved. V lost 6 bases and J 2 bases, leaving 9 bases between the germline ends. The CDR3 is 12 residues long. Germline V gene lookup returns CDR1 DFQATT and CDR2 SNEGSKA (reference sequence). The CDR3 DNA reads as TGCAGTGCCGATCGATACACAGATACGCAGTATTTT. As protein: CSADRYTDTQYF.

The rearrangement joins TRBV28 to TRBJ2-1; TRBD2 aligns across 7 bases. Per germline, CDR1 MDHEN and CDR2 SYDVKM. This CDR3 contains 16 residues. With 8 bases clipped from V and 6 bases from J, the junction kept 16 bases outside the gene matches. CDR3 sequence (DNA): TGTGCCAGCTACCCGGGGGAGGGAAGAGGTAGCAATGAGCAGTTCTTC. Its protein is CASYPGEGRGSNEQFF. Drawing the rest from reference TRBV28 and TRBJ2-1, the complete variable domain is DVKVTQSSRYLVKRTGEKVFLECVQDMDHENMFWYRQDPGLGLRLIYFSYDVKMKEKGDIPEGYSVSREKKERFSLILESASTNQTSMYLCASYPGEGRGSNEQFFGPGTRLTVL.

The chain combines TRBV20-1 with TRBJ2-1, with D unresolved. From germline, CDR1 is DFQATT and CDR2 SNEGSKA (reference sequence). Trimming shortened V by 1 base and J by 4 bases, and 11 bases separated the two germline ends. The CDR3 sequence is 14 residues long. CDR3 DNA sequence: TGCAGTGCTAGAGTCTTGGACGGTTACAATGAGCAGTTCTTC. Its translation is CSARVLDGYNEQFF.

This clonotype came up many times. The J gene is TRBJ2-5, the V gene TRBV20-1; a weak D match, TRBD1 (6 bases). CDR1 is DFQATT and CDR2 is SNEGSKA in the germline V gene (reference sequence). Trimming took 6 bases from V and 4 from J, leaving 15 bases between them. The CDR3 is made up of 13 amino acids. This chain's CDR3 is CSAIQGRRETQYF. CDR3 sequence (DNA): TGCAGTGCGATTCAGGGGCGCAGAGAGACCCAGTACTTC.

The J gene is TRBJ2-1, the V gene TRBV5-1; 7 bases fit TRBD1. Germline values: CDR1 SGHRS, CDR2 YFSETQ. V dropped 4 bases and J dropped 7; count of bases not matched to a gene: 11. The CDR3 loop spans 15 amino acids. The CDR3 DNA is TGCGCCAGCAGCCCTGACAGGGCGGCAGATAATGAGCAGTTCTTC. Translating it yields CASSPDRAADNEQFF.

The chain employs TRBV11-2 and TRBJ2-5, with 9 nucleotides matching TRBD1. The CDR3 contains 15 residues. Trimming at V came to 5 bases and at J to 5 bases, leaving 9 bases not matched to a gene. Germline assignment: CDR1 SGHAT and CDR2 FQNNGV. CDR3 sequence reads: CASSPLQGAGETQYF. The CDR3 region has the DNA TGTGCCAGCAGCCCACTACAGGGGGCAGGGGAGACCCAGTACTTC.

This clonotype was detected a few times. This chain links TRBV30 with TRBJ2-7; D may be TRBD1 (6 bases). V was cut by 0 bases and J by 3 bases, with 15 bases left in between. The CDR3 is 15 residues long. Per the germline V gene, CDR1 is GTSNPN and CDR2 is SVGIG (reference sequence). CDR3: CAWSVGGPGSYEQYF. The CDR3 DNA sequence: TGTGCCTGGAGTGTAGGGGGACCAGGGAGCTACGAGCAGTACTTC.

The chain is built from TRBV12-3 or TRBV12-4 and TRBJ2-2, with 11 bases fitting TRBD2. The V and J ends lost 5 bases and 10 bases, in that order; junction bases with no gene match: 9. This CDR3 contains 15 residues. This chain's CDR3 is CASSTSGRIRVELFF. As DNA, the CDR3 is TGTGCCAGCAGTACTAGCGGGAGAATTCGGGTGGAGCTGTTTTTT.

The chain uses TRBV4-2 and TRBJ2-3; no firm D call. In germline, CDR1 is LGHNA, CDR2 YNFKEQ. The V end lost 0 bases, the J end lost 0 bases, and 7 bases lay between the germline ends. This CDR3 comprises 15 residues. The CDR3 sequence: CASSQDSHSTDTQYF. The CDR3 bases are TGTGCCAGCAGCCAAGATAGTCACAGCACAGATACGCAGTATTTT.

This clonotype was counted many times. The chain joins TRBV2 to TRBJ2-7; no clear D gene. Germline loops: CDR1 SNHLY, CDR2 FYNNEI. The CDR3 loop spans 13 amino acids. Trimming removed 3 bases at V and 3 bases at J, with 9 bases between. CDR3 amino acids: CASSDSRGYEQYF. The DNA for the CDR3 is TGTGCCAGCAGTGATTCCAGAGGCTACGAGCAGTACTTC.

This clonotype was seen repeatedly, ten times or more. The chain has TRBV10-3 and TRBJ2-3; a possible D gene is TRBD2 (6 bases). Between the trimmed V and J ends, which lost 3 bases and 1 base, there was a span of 11 bases. The germline gives CDR1 ENHRY, CDR2 SYGVKD. CDR3 length: 15 amino acids. In nucleotides, the CDR3 is TGTGCCATCAGTGACCCCACGGGAGGCACAGATACGCAGTATTTT. Its protein product is CAISDPTGGTDTQYF.

The sample holds a few counts of this clonotype. The chain is built from TRBV19 and TRBJ2-1; 7 nucleotides match TRBD1. CDR1 is LNHDA and CDR2 is SQIVND in the germline V gene (reference sequence). J gave up 1 base and V 5 bases, and 5 bases lay outside the gene matches. The CDR3 has 15 residues. CDR3 protein: CASSYPGQSYNEQFF. CDR3 nucleotides: TGTGCCAGTAGTTATCCGGGACAGTCCTACAATGAGCAGTTCTTC.

This clonotype has a count of ten or more. The chain links TRBV5-1 to TRBJ2-5; maybe TRBD2 (6 bases). This CDR3 comprises 14 residues. Looked up from germline, CDR1 is SGHRS and CDR2 is YFSETQ. V lost 1 base and J lost 2, with 9 bases in between. CDR3 protein: CASSLKGTQETQYF. Here the CDR3 DNA reads TGCGCCAGCAGCTTGAAGGGGACTCAAGAGACCCAGTACTTC.

V is TRBV29-1 and J is TRBJ1-3; tentatively, D is TRBD1 (6 bases). Germline assignment: CDR1 SQVTM and CDR2 ANQGSEA. The CDR3 spans 13 residues. The V end was cut by 4 bases, the J end by 0 bases, with 7 bases between. CDR3 residues: CSVADSSGNTIYF. CDR3 coding DNA: TGCAGCGTTGCGGACAGCTCTGGAAACACCATATATTTT.

This chain links TRBV20-1 with TRBJ2-7, with TRBD2 matching 10 bases. With 6 bases clipped from V and 5 bases from J, the junction kept 10 bases outside the gene matches. The CDR3 is 14 residues long. Germline CDR1 and CDR2: DFQATT and SNEGSKA (reference sequence). The CDR3 DNA reads TGCAGTGCAGGTCGGGGGACTAGCGACCACGAGCAGTACTTC. As protein: CSAGRGTSDHEQYF.

This clonotype occurred many times. This rearrangement joins TRBV6-4 to TRBJ2-1, with 11 bases that match TRBD2. Germline CDR1 reads MRHNA; CDR2 reads SNTAGT. The junction had 12 bases not matched to a gene; V was cut back by 5 bases and J by 0 bases. The CDR3 has 19 amino acids. This CDR3 is CASSPGTSGPESSYNEQFF. CDR3 sequence (DNA): TGTGCCAGCAGTCCAGGGACTAGCGGTCCCGAAAGCTCCTACAATGAGCAGTTCTTC.

This clonotype came up many times. The V and J genes are TRBV6-1 and TRBJ2-5; 9 bases are a match to TRBD2. The CDR3 covers 16 residues. J lost 5 bases, V lost 8 bases, and 15 bases had no gene match. Germline V gene data show CDR1 as MNHNS and CDR2 as SASEGT. Written as DNA, the CDR3 is TGTGCCAGCCCGCTTCCCCATAGCGGGAGTGTTGAGACCCAGTACTTC. Its protein product is CASPLPHSGSVETQYF.

At least ten counts were recorded for this clonotype. V gene TRBV20-1 combines with J gene TRBJ2-1; 11 bases are a match to TRBD2. The J segment lost 4 bases and the V segment lost 3 bases, leaving 2 bases of the junction unmatched. This CDR3 has 14 residues. Germline V CDR1 and CDR2: DFQATT, SNEGSKA (reference sequence). The CDR3 protein is CSARGTSGYNEQFF. Written as DNA, the CDR3 is TGCAGTGCTAGGGGGACTAGCGGTTACAATGAGCAGTTCTTC.

The sample holds many counts of this clonotype. The V gene is TRBV5-1, the J gene TRBJ2-7, with a possible D match to TRBD1 (6 bases). The V end was cut by 3 bases, the J end by 3 bases, with 10 bases between. Germline CDR1 SGHRS, CDR2 YFSETQ. The CDR3 loop spans 13 amino acids. CDR3 DNA sequence: TGCGCCAGCAGCTGGACAGACAACTACGAGCAGTACTTC. Translation gives CASSWTDNYEQYF.